One sample yielded the 21 T cell receptor beta chains listed below, sequenced in a study of T cells in Graves' hyperthyroidism and ophthalmopathy. There were TCR beta CDR3 regions amplified from RNA transcripts. The primer set for the first-round RT-PCR of the TCR CDR3 was HTBI. TCRdb re-called the multiplex PCR reads with MiXCR, one entry per CDR3 protein. Of around 340,000 distinct CDR3 sequences in the sample, 21% were seen once. Material: blood. The source of these receptors is a woman aged 50 to 65 with Graves' hyperthyroidism.

This clonotype was seen many times. The V call is TRBV7-8, the J call TRBJ2-7; D unclear. Trimming shortened V by 3 bases and J by 5 bases, and 8 bases separated the two germline ends. Germline V CDR1 and CDR2: SGHVS, FQNEAQ. The CDR3 extends over 12 amino acids. The CDR3 loop is CASSFGDDEQYF. CDR3 nucleotide sequence: TGTGCCAGCAGCTTTGGGGATGACGAGCAGTACTTC.

This clonotype turned up a few times. The chain employs TRBV20-1 and TRBJ1-3; no clear D gene. This CDR3 spans 16 amino acids. Trimming left V 2 bases short and J 0 bases short, with 14 bases between. Germline CDR1 is DFQATT and CDR2 is SNEGSKA (reference sequence). The CDR3 coding sequence is TGCAGTGCTAGATCATCTTCCATTCTCTCTGGAAACACCATATATTTT. Protein product: CSARSSSILSGNTIYF.

This clonotype was found many times. The J gene is TRBJ2-5, the V gene TRBV10-3; 13 positions match TRBD2. The germline V gene has CDR1 ENHRY and CDR2 SYGVKD. Trimming took 11 bases from V and 2 from J; bases not matched to a gene: 14. This CDR3 region has 17 residues. The CDR3 region is CAVSPGLAGPVQETQYF. CDR3 coding DNA: TGTGCCGTTTCTCCGGGACTAGCGGGACCCGTTCAAGAGACCCAGTACTTC.

This clonotype was picked up many times. The rearrangement links TRBV15 to TRBJ1-4; D is uncertain. The CDR3 loop spans 14 amino acids. Germline V gene lookup returns CDR1 LNHNV and CDR2 YYDKDF (reference sequence). The V end was cut by 2 bases, the J end by 7 bases, with 11 bases between. The CDR3 spells CATSRHRLAEKLFF. The CDR3 DNA sequence: TGTGCCACCAGCAGACACCGTCTGGCTGAAAAACTGTTTTTT.

This clonotype occurred a few times. The chain is built from TRBV18 and TRBJ1-1, with TRBD1 matching 11 bases. The J segment lost 0 bases and the V segment lost 5 bases, leaving 2 bases of the junction unmatched. Per the germline V gene, CDR1 is KGHSH and CDR2 is LQKENI. The CDR3 is 15 residues long. The CDR3 here is CASSGTGGMNTEAFF. The CDR3 region has the DNA TGTGCCAGCTCAGGGACAGGGGGGATGAACACTGAAGCTTTCTTT.

This clonotype has ten or more counts. The chain joins TRBV6-2 or TRBV6-3 to TRBJ1-5; D gene uncertain. Germline V gene sequence: CDR1 MNHEY, CDR2 SVGEGT. V shed 2 bases and J shed 5 bases, with 7 bases lying between them. This CDR3 is built from 13 residues. CDR3: CASSYREDQPQHF. The CDR3 nucleotides read TGTGCCAGCAGTTACAGGGAGGATCAGCCCCAGCATTTT.

This clonotype came up a few times. No conserved phenylalanine or tryptophan is present at the end of the CDR3, so a read error is the likely explanation. The rearrangement uses TRBV28 and TRBJ1-1; D not resolved. Germline CDR1 is MDHEN and CDR2 is SYDVKM. This CDR3 has 12 residues. With 4 bases removed from V and 0 bases from J, the gap between germline ends came to 3 bases. The CDR3 DNA reads as TGTGCCAGCAGTTCCATGAACACTGAAGCTTTCCTT. It encodes CASSSMNTEAFL.

This clonotype was recorded at least ten times. The V and J genes are TRBV7-9 and TRBJ2-3; D is possibly TRBD2 (6 bases). Deletions cut 5 bases from V and 0 bases from J, with 12 bases between. CDR1 SEHNR and CDR2 FQNEAQ come from the germline V gene (reference sequence). CDR3 length equals 15 residues. CDR3 sequence (DNA): TGTGCCAGCAGCAATAGCGGTGCTAGCACAGATACGCAGTATTTT. Translating it yields CASSNSGASTDTQYF. Full variable domain (remainder filled in from reference TRBV7-9 and TRBJ2-3): DTGVSQNPRHKITKRGQNVTFRCDPISEHNRLYWYRQTLGQGPEFLTYFQNEAQLEKSRLLSDRFSAERPKGSFSTLEIQRTEQGDSAMYLCASSNSGASTDTQYFGPGTRLTVL.

This clonotype was counted at least ten times. The V call is TRBV9, the J call TRBJ1-2; possible D gene TRBD1, 5 bases. Trimming removed 4 bases from V and 7 bases from J, with 11 bases in between. This CDR3 comprises 12 residues. Germline CDR1 and CDR2: SGDLS and YYNGEE. The CDR3 coding sequence is TGTGCCAGCAGCCGACCGGGGGGTGGCTACACCTTC. It is translated as CASSRPGGGYTF.

The sample holds many counts of this clonotype. The V call is TRBV2, the J call TRBJ2-1, with TRBD2 identical over 9 bases. Germline trimming cut 10 bases from V and 2 bases from J; bases unmatched to any gene: 6. This CDR3 is 14 amino acids long. Germline V gives CDR1 SNHLY, CDR2 FYNNEI. CDR3 sequence reads: CAIFIAGAYNEQFF. DNA of the CDR3: TGTGCCATTTTTATAGCGGGGGCCTACAATGAGCAGTTCTTC.

This clonotype was counted many times. The gene calls are TRBV10-3 and TRBJ1-1; unclear D gene. Trimming shortened V by 0 bases and J by 4 bases, and 15 bases separated the two germline ends. Germline CDR1 ENHRY, CDR2 SYGVKD. The CDR3 loop spans 16 amino acids. The DNA for the CDR3 is TGTGCCATCAGTGAGTCGTGGGGTAAGAGCGGCACTGAAGCTTTCTTT. Its translation is CAISESWGKSGTEAFF.

The chain carries TRBV12-5 and TRBJ1-2; D is uncertain. Germline V lookup: CDR1 LGHNT, CDR2 FRNRAP. Trimming cost V 0 bases and J 8 bases, with 19 bases left between them. The CDR3 totals 16 residues. The CDR3 DNA reads as TGTGCTAGTGGTTTGGTACGGGGTCTGTATCTTAGCGGCTACACCTTC. Protein sequence: CASGLVRGLYLSGYTF.

This clonotype was seen repeatedly, ten times or more. The CDR3 DNA is TGCAGTGCTAGAGGCCAGGGACAGATTAACACTGAAGCTTTCTTT. Protein product: CSARGQGQINTEAFF. This chain connects TRBV20-1 to TRBJ1-1; 7 nucleotides agree with TRBD1. CDR3 size: 15 residues. Germline V gene data show CDR1 as DFQATT and CDR2 as SNEGSKA (reference sequence). Trimming removed 1 base from V and 2 bases from J; junction bases left unmatched: 7.

This clonotype was observed many times. V gene TRBV7-9 combines with J gene TRBJ2-5; D possibly corresponds to TRBD1 (6 bases). The CDR3 spans 14 residues. Germline V gene lookup returns CDR1 SEHNR and CDR2 FQNEAQ (reference sequence). V shed 3 bases and J shed 2 bases, with 10 bases lying between them. This CDR3 is CASSLSRGQETQYF. The CDR3 DNA follows: TGTGCCAGCAGCTTGTCCAGGGGTCAAGAGACCCAGTACTTC.

V is TRBV7-9 and J is TRBJ2-1; TRBD1 or TRBD2 may be the D gene (5 bases each). Germline loops: CDR1 SEHNR, CDR2 FQNEAQ (reference sequence). V gave up 4 bases and J gave up 4 bases, with 11 bases separating them. This CDR3 spans 14 amino acids. DNA for the CDR3: TGTGCCAGCAGCTCCCGGGACGATTACAATGAGCAGTTCTTC. It is translated as CASSSRDDYNEQFF. The complete variable domain, with remaining parts taken from reference TRBV7-9 and TRBJ2-1, reads DTGVSQNPRHKITKRGQNVTFRCDPISEHNRLYWYRQTLGQGPEFLTYFQNEAQLEKSRLLSDRFSAERPKGSFSTLEIQRTEQGDSAMYLCASSSRDDYNEQFFGPGTRLTVL.

The chain carries TRBV20-1 and TRBJ1-2; D unresolved. V lost 3 bases and J lost 4, with 9 bases in between. This CDR3 is built from 12 residues. Germline loops: CDR1 DFQATT, CDR2 SNEGSKA (reference sequence). CDR3 sequence: CSASTELYGYTF. The CDR3 coding sequence is TGCAGTGCTAGTACGGAACTCTATGGCTACACCTTC.

The sample holds many counts of this clonotype. CDR3 in DNA: TGTGCCAGCAGCTTAAATTTCGGGAGGGAGTACGAGCAGTACTTC. Amino acid sequence: CASSLNFGREYEQYF. The chain links TRBV7-3 to TRBJ2-7; 8 positions match TRBD2. V was pared by 1 base and J by 4 bases, with 6 bases of the junction left unmatched. The CDR3 spans 15 residues. Germline V gene lookup returns CDR1 SGHTA and CDR2 FQGTGA.

This clonotype has more than one count but fewer than ten. This chain uses TRBV4-1 with TRBJ2-1, with a possible D match to TRBD1 (6 bases). Germline CDR1 MGHRA, CDR2 YSYEKL. Trimming left V 4 bases short and J 15 bases short, with 16 bases between. This CDR3 has 12 residues. The CDR3 reads CASSPTGYRRFF. The CDR3, as DNA: TGCGCCAGCAGCCCTACAGGGTATCGGCGGTTCTTC.

This clonotype was counted at least ten times. The genes are TRBV20-1 and TRBJ1-1, with D possibly being TRBD1 (6 bases). The V gene's germline CDR1 is DFQATT and CDR2 SNEGSKA (reference sequence). V gave up 4 bases and J gave up 2 bases, with 14 bases separating them. This CDR3 region has 14 residues. The CDR3 region is CSANVDRQNTEAFF. CDR3 bases: TGCAGTGCTAACGTCGACAGGCAAAACACTGAAGCTTTCTTT.

This clonotype was observed many times. The genes are TRBV25-1 and TRBJ2-2; 9 bases are shared with TRBD2. With 1 base clipped from V and 5 bases from J, the junction kept 5 bases outside the gene matches. Germline V CDR1 and CDR2: MGHDK, SYGVNS. This CDR3 comprises 16 residues. DNA of the CDR3: TGTGCCAGCAGTGAATCGCGACTAGCGGTGACCGGGGAGCTGTTTTTT. Translation: CASSESRLAVTGELFF.

The table lists this clonotype with many counts. The V gene is TRBV11-1, the J gene TRBJ2-2; 8 nucleotides align to TRBD2. The V gene end was trimmed by 5 bases and the J gene end by 1 base; junction bases not matched to a gene: 3. CDR3 length: 15 amino acids. The germline gives CDR1 SGHAT, CDR2 FQDESV (reference sequence). CDR3 loop: CASSQLAENTGELFF. The CDR3 region has the DNA TGTGCCAGCAGCCAACTAGCGGAGAACACCGGGGAGCTGTTTTTT.